This TCR beta chain stems from a study of metastatic and nonmetastatic thyroid tumors. For the study at large: The authors compared repertoires across blood and tumor or nodule tissue from malignant and benign thyroid patients. Study outcomes and limitations: The reported finding was significantly higher TCR beta diversity in malignant thyroid tumors relative to benign nodules, in blood and tumor.

Not a single patient had been given any form of treatment at any point before undergoing thyroid surgery. Ten or more counts support this clone. The antigen is unknown. Other DNA sequences in the same sample also yield this CDR3. In the authors' workflow: Between-group CDR3 differences, defined by clinicopathological status, yielded a distant-metastasis classifier for papillary thyroid cancer. TCRdb re-called the PCR reads through MiXCR. In this record, the V and J calls reflect TCRdb's handling and not the investigators' own analysis. This sample has 35,000 to 40,000 clones, with about a sixth found just once. Material: tumor tissue. The TCR originated in a female donor with papillary thyroid cancer or a benign thyroid nodule (not recorded which). Some clones in this sample may be carry-over from other donors' samples.

CDR3: CAIRPSGHHTEAFF. CDR3 coding DNA: TGTGCCATCAGACCTTCAGGACACCACACTGAAGCTTTCTTT. This chain uses TRBV10-3 with TRBJ1-1, with D perhaps TRBD1 (5 bases). The CDR3 sequence is 14 residues long. Germline loops: CDR1 ENHRY, CDR2 SYGVKD. Trimming took off 6 bases at V and 3 bases at J, with 14 bases between the two ends.